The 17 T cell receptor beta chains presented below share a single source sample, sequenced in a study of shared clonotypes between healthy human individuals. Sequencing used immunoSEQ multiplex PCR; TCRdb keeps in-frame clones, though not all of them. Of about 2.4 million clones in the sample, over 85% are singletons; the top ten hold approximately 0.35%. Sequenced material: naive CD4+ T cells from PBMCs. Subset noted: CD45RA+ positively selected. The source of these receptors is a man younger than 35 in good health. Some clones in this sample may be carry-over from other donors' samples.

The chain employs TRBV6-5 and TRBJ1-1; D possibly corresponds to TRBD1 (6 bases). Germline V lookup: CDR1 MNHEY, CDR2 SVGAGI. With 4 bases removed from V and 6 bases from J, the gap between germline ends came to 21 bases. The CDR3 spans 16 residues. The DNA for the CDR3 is TGTGCCAGCAGTTTCCGAGGCAGGGGAGGTTTTGCTGAAGCTTTCTTT. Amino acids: CASSFRGRGGFAEAFF.

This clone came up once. The CDR3 sequence is CASSQEGTGVYSPLHF. As DNA, the CDR3 is TGTGCCAGCAGCCAAGAAGGCACAGGGGTTTATTCACCCCTCCACTTT. The rearrangement uses TRBV4-2 and TRBJ1-6; TRBD1 aligns across 7 bases. The CDR3 totals 16 residues. The germline V gene encodes CDR1 LGHNA and CDR2 YNFKEQ. V dropped 0 bases and J dropped 8; count of bases not matched to a gene: 7.

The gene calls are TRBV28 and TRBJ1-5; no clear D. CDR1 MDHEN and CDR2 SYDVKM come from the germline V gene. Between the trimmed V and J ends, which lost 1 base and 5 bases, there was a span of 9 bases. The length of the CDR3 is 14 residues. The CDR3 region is CASSLLRADQPQHF. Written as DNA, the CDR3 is TGTGCCAGCAGTTTATTGAGGGCTGATCAGCCCCAGCATTTT.

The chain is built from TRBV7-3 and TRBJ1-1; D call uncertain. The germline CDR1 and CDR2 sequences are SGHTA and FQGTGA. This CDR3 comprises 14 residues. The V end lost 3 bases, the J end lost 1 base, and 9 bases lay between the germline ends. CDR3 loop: CASSLLSSNTEAFF. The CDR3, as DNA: TGTGCCAGCAGCTTGCTGAGTTCGAACACTGAAGCTTTCTTT.

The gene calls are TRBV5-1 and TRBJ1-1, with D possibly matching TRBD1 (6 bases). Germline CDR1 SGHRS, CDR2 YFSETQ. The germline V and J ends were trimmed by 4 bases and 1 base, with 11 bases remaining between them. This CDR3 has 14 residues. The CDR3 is CASSTMGQNTEAFF. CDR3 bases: TGCGCCAGCAGCACGATGGGACAGAACACTGAAGCTTTCTTT.

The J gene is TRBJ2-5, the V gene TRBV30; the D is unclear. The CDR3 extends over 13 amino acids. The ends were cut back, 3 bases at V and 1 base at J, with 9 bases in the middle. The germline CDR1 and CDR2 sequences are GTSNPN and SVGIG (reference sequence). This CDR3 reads CAWSTLIQETQYF. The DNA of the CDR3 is TGTGCCTGGAGCACACTGATCCAAGAGACCCAGTACTTC.

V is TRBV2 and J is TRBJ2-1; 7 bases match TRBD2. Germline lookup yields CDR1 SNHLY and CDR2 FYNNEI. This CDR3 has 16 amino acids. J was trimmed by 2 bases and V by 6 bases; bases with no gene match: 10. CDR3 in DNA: TGTGCCAGCAGCGGAAGACTAGCCGTGGCCTACAATGAGCAGTTCTTC. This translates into CASSGRLAVAYNEQFF.

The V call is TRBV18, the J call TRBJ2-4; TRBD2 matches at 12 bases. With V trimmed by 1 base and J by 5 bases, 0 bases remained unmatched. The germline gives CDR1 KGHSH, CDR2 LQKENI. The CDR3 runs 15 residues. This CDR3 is CASSPRLAGENIQYF. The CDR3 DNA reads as TGTGCCAGCTCACCACGACTAGCGGGAGAAAACATTCAGTACTTC.

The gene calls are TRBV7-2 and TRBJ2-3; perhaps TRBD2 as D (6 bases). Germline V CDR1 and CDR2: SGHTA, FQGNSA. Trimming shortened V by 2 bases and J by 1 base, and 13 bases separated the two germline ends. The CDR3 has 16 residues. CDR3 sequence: CASSLSRDSGTDTQYF. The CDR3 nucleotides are TGTGCCAGCAGCTTATCTAGGGACTCAGGCACAGATACGCAGTATTTT.

This CDR3 is CASSQESRAAYEQYF. CDR3 nucleotide sequence: TGTGCCAGCAGCCAGGAAAGTAGGGCGGCCTACGAGCAGTACTTC. This chain joins TRBV4-2 and TRBJ2-7; no clear D. Germline CDR1 and CDR2: LGHNA and YNFKEQ. CDR3 size: 15 residues. Trimming shortened V by 3 bases and J by 2 bases, and 14 bases separated the two germline ends.

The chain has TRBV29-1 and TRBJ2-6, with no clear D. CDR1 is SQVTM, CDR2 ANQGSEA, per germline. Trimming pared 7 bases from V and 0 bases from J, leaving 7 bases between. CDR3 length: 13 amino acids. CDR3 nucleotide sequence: TGCAGCGCACAGAGCTCTGGGGCCAACGTCCTGACTTTC. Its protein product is CSAQSSGANVLTF. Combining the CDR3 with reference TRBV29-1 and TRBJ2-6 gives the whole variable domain SAVISQKPSRDICQRGTSLTIQCQVDSQVTMMFWYRQQPGQSLTLIATANQGSEATYESGFVIDKFPISRPNLTFSTLTVSNMSPEDSSIYLCSAQSSGANVLTFGAGSRLTVL.

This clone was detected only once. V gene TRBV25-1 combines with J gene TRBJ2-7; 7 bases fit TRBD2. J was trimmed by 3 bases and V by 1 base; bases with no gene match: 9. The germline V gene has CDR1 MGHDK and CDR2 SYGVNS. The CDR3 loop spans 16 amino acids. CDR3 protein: CASSEFRAGAFYEQYF. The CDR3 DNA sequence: TGTGCCAGCAGTGAATTCAGGGCGGGAGCTTTCTACGAGCAGTACTTC.

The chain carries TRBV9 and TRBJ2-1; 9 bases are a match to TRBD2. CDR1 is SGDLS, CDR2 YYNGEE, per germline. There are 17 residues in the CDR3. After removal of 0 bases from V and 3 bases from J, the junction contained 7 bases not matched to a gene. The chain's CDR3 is CASSVGGSGSIYNEQFF. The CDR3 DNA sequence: TGTGCCAGCAGCGTAGGGGGTAGCGGGAGTATCTACAATGAGCAGTTCTTC.

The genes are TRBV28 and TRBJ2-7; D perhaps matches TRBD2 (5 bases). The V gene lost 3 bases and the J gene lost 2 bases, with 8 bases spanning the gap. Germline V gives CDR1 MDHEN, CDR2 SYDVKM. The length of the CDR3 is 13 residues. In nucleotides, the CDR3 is TGTGCCAGCAGTTTTAGGGAGACCTACGAGCAGTACTTC. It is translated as CASSFRETYEQYF. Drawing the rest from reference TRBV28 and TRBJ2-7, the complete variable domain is DVKVTQSSRYLVKRTGEKVFLECVQDMDHENMFWYRQDPGLGLRLIYFSYDVKMKEKGDIPEGYSVSREKKERFSLILESASTNQTSMYLCASSFRETYEQYFGPGTRLTVT.

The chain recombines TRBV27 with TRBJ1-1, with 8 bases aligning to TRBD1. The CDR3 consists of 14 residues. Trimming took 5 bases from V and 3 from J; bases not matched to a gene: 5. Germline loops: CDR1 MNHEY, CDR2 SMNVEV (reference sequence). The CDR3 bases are TGTGCCAGCAGTATACAGGGGGGAGACACTGAAGCTTTCTTT. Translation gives CASSIQGGDTEAFF.

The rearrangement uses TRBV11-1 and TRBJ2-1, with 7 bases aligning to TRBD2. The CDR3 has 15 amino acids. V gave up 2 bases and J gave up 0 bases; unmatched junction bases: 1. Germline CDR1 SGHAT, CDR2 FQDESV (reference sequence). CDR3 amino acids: CASSLLADSYNEQFF. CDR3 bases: TGTGCCAGCAGCTTACTAGCGGACTCCTACAATGAGCAGTTCTTC.

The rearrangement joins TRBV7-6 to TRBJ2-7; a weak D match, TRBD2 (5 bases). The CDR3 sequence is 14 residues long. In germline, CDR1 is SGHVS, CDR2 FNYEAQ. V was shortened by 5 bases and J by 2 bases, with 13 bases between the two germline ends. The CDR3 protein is CASSRGPTTYEQYF. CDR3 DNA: TGTGCCAGCAGCCGAGGGCCTACTACCTACGAGCAGTACTTC.